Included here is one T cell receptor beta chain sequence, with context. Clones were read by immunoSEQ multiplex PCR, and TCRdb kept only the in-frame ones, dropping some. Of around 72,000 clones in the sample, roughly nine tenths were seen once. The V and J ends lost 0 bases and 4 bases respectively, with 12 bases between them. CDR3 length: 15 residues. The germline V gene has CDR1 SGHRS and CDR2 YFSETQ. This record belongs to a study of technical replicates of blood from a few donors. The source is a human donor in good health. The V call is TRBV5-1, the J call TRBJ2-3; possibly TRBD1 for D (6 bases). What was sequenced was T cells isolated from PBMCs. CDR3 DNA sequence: TGCGCCAGCAGCTTGGTTGGGGGCTCGTCAGATACGCAGTATTTT. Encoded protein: CASSLVGGSSDTQYF.